This is a list of T cell receptor beta chains from one sample in a study of neoadjuvant anti-PD-1 for oral cavity cancer. Only in-frame clones appear in the TCRdb table, and some are missing; sequencing was by immunoSEQ multiplex PCR. Of roughly 32,000 clones listed, 80% are singletons. The source material was PBMCs, sampled after nivolumab (anti-PD-1) treatment. The receptors were gathered from a person aged 35-80 years with oral cavity squamous cell carcinoma. CDR3s include the opening cysteine and the closing phenylalanine or tryptophan. D genes are given only for firm matches. Not every row has a clone size; where given, it reads once, few, many or a size class.

d_call: NA
v_call: TRBV21-1
j_call: TRBJ2-4
clone_size: NA
cdr3_aa: CASSQGIQYF
cdr3_nt: TGTGCCAGCAGCCAGGGCATTCAGTACTTC

d_call: TRBD1
v_call: TRBV7-9
j_call: TRBJ2-2
clone_size: NA
cdr3_aa: CASSPWDRGNTGELFF
cdr3_nt: TGTGCCAGCAGCCCTTGGGACAGGGGGAACACCGGGGAGCTGTTTTTT

d_call: TRBD1
v_call: TRBV7-9
j_call: TRBJ1-3
clone_size: few
cdr3_aa: CASSTRQGKENTIYF
cdr3_nt: TGTGCCAGCAGCACCCGACAGGGGAAGGAAAACACCATATATTTT

d_call: NA
v_call: TRBV11-2
j_call: TRBJ1-5
clone_size: few
cdr3_aa: CASSLERNQPQHF
cdr3_nt: TGTGCCAGCAGCTTAGAAAGGAATCAGCCCCAGCATTTT

d_call: NA
v_call: TRBV4-2
j_call: TRBJ1-1
clone_size: few
cdr3_aa: CASSPTGWGRNTEAFF
cdr3_nt: TGTGCCAGCAGCCCGACAGGATGGGGGAGAAACACTGAAGCTTTCTTT

d_call: NA
v_call: TRBV7-9
j_call: TRBJ1-1
clone_size: NA
cdr3_aa: CASRSRQYTEAFF
cdr3_nt: TGTGCCAGCAGATCACGTCAGTACACTGAAGCTTTCTTT

d_call: NA
v_call: TRBV5-8
j_call: TRBJ1-2
clone_size: NA
cdr3_aa: CASSYSGANYGYTF
cdr3_nt: TGTGCCAGCAGCTACAGCGGTGCTAACTATGGCTACACCTTC

d_call: TRBD2
v_call: TRBV15
j_call: TRBJ2-7
clone_size: medium-sized
cdr3_aa: CATSRVTSGGYEQYF
cdr3_nt: TGTGCCACCAGCAGAGTAACTAGCGGGGGGTATGAGCAGTACTTC

d_call: TRBD1
v_call: TRBV11-3
j_call: TRBJ2-3
clone_size: NA
cdr3_aa: CASSLGETGITDTQYF
cdr3_nt: TGTGCCAGCAGCTTAGGGGAGACAGGGATCACAGATACGCAGTATTTT

d_call: NA
v_call: TRBV14
j_call: TRBJ1-1
clone_size: few
cdr3_aa: CASSQDKGDWAEAFF
cdr3_nt: TGTGCCAGCAGCCAAGATAAAGGGGATTGGGCTGAAGCTTTCTTT

d_call: NA
v_call: TRBV9
j_call: TRBJ1-2
clone_size: few
cdr3_aa: CASSVGTANYGYTF
cdr3_nt: TGTGCCAGCAGCGTAGGAACGGCAAACTATGGCTACACCTTC

d_call: NA
v_call: TRBV15
j_call: TRBJ1-2
clone_size: NA
cdr3_aa: CATSRSRDPTIGGYTF
cdr3_nt: TGTGCCACCAGCAGATCCCGGGACCCTACTATTGGAGGCTACACCTTC

d_call: TRBD1
v_call: TRBV5-6
j_call: TRBJ1-2
clone_size: NA
cdr3_aa: CASSLGTGIAGYTF
cdr3_nt: TGTGCCAGCAGCCTCGGGACAGGGATTGCTGGCTACACCTTC

d_call: TRBD2
v_call: TRBV4-2
j_call: TRBJ2-2
clone_size: few
cdr3_aa: CASSQDFRGGTGELFF
cdr3_nt: TGTGCCAGCAGCCAAGATTTCCGGGGGGGCACCGGGGAGCTGTTTTTT

d_call: TRBD1
v_call: TRBV7-9
j_call: TRBJ2-7
clone_size: NA
cdr3_aa: CASSTGTGEREQYF
cdr3_nt: TGTGCCAGCAGCACCGGGACAGGCGAGCGAGAGCAGTACTTC

d_call: NA
v_call: TRBV5-1
j_call: TRBJ2-2
clone_size: once
cdr3_aa: CASSLDRVGGELFF
cdr3_nt: TGCGCCAGCAGCTTGGACAGGGTCGGCGGGGAGCTGTTTTTT

d_call: TRBD1
v_call: TRBV5-5
j_call: TRBJ1-1
clone_size: NA
cdr3_aa: CASSSRGMRGNTEAFF
cdr3_nt: TGTGCCAGCAGCTCCAGGGGGATGAGGGGGAACACTGAAGCTTTCTTT

d_call: TRBD1
v_call: TRBV7-9
j_call: TRBJ2-6
clone_size: NA
cdr3_aa: CASTLPGTEALGANVLTF
cdr3_nt: TGTGCCAGCACCCTTCCCGGGACAGAGGCTTTGGGGGCCAACGTCCTGACTTTC

d_call: TRBD2
v_call: TRBV11-2
j_call: TRBJ2-5
clone_size: once
cdr3_aa: CASSLGVAGAPQETQYF
cdr3_nt: TGTGCCAGCAGCTTAGGGGTAGCGGGGGCGCCTCAAGAGACCCAGTACTTC

d_call: NA
v_call: TRBV6-4
j_call: TRBJ1-1
clone_size: NA
cdr3_aa: CASTQQGGDTEAFF
cdr3_nt: TGTGCCAGCACTCAACAGGGCGGCGACACTGAAGCTTTCTTT

d_call: TRBD1
v_call: TRBV4-3
j_call: TRBJ2-7
clone_size: NA
cdr3_aa: CASSHSPDRGNYEQYF
cdr3_nt: TGCGCCAGCAGCCACAGTCCGGACAGGGGCAACTACGAGCAGTACTTC

d_call: TRBD1
v_call: TRBV19
j_call: TRBJ1-2
clone_size: NA
cdr3_aa: CASSMGTAYYGYTF
cdr3_nt: TGTGCCAGTAGTATGGGGACAGCCTACTATGGCTACACCTTC

d_call: NA
v_call: TRBV2
j_call: TRBJ1-2
clone_size: NA
cdr3_aa: CASIRTGFAGGYTF
cdr3_nt: TGTGCCAGCATTCGTACAGGGTTTGCGGGGGGCTACACCTTC

d_call: NA
v_call: TRBV11-2
j_call: TRBJ2-1
clone_size: once
cdr3_aa: CASSLDLKNEQFF
cdr3_nt: TGTGCCAGCAGCTTAGATTTAAAAAATGAGCAGTTCTTC

d_call: TRBD1
v_call: TRBV19
j_call: TRBJ2-3
clone_size: NA
cdr3_aa: CASSMTGQSTDTQYF
cdr3_nt: TGTGCCAGTAGTATGACGGGACAGTCCACAGATACGCAGTATTTT

d_call: NA
v_call: TRBV5-1
j_call: TRBJ2-1
clone_size: NA
cdr3_aa: CASSFDSSYNEQFF
cdr3_nt: TGCGCCAGCAGCTTCGACAGCTCCTACAATGAGCAGTTCTTC

d_call: NA
v_call: TRBV4-3
j_call: TRBJ1-2
clone_size: NA
cdr3_aa: CASSPGYGPYGYTF
cdr3_nt: TGCGCCAGCAGCCCGGGATACGGGCCCTATGGCTACACCTTC

d_call: NA
v_call: TRBV6-1
j_call: TRBJ1-3
clone_size: NA
cdr3_aa: CASKGFSGNTIYF
cdr3_nt: TGTGCCAGCAAGGGATTCTCTGGAAACACCATATATTTT

d_call: NA
v_call: TRBV7-9
j_call: TRBJ2-6
clone_size: NA
cdr3_aa: CASSLDGQGVGVLTF
cdr3_nt: TGTGCCAGCAGCTTAGATGGGCAGGGTGTAGGCGTCCTGACTTTC

d_call: NA
v_call: TRBV30
j_call: TRBJ1-2
clone_size: NA
cdr3_aa: CAWSVRRANNYGYTF
cdr3_nt: TGTGCCTGGAGTGTACGCAGGGCCAATAACTATGGCTACACCTTC

d_call: TRBD2
v_call: TRBV10-1
j_call: TRBJ2-2
clone_size: NA
cdr3_aa: CASSEVRGAAGELFF
cdr3_nt: TGCGCCAGCAGTGAGGTGCGGGGGGCGGCCGGGGAGCTGTTTTTT

d_call: TRBD2
v_call: TRBV7-9
j_call: TRBJ2-5
clone_size: NA
cdr3_aa: CASSLRTRGGTQYF
cdr3_nt: TGTGCCAGCAGCTTGAGGACACGCGGGGGGACCCAGTACTTC

d_call: NA
v_call: TRBV28
j_call: TRBJ1-6
clone_size: NA
cdr3_aa: CASSTPRATDSPLHF
cdr3_nt: TGTGCCAGCAGTACACCTCGGGCCACGGATTCACCCCTCCACTTT

d_call: TRBD1
v_call: TRBV6-1
j_call: TRBJ1-6
clone_size: NA
cdr3_aa: CASSGTGRTPNSPLHF
cdr3_nt: TGTGCCAGCAGTGGGACAGGTAGAACGCCCAATTCACCCCTCCACTTT

d_call: NA
v_call: TRBV7-2
j_call: TRBJ2-5
clone_size: NA
cdr3_aa: CASKLGQETQYF
cdr3_nt: TGTGCCAGCAAGTTAGGGCAAGAGACCCAGTACTTC

d_call: NA
v_call: TRBV7-8
j_call: TRBJ2-7
clone_size: NA
cdr3_aa: CASSHTRWGGYEQYF
cdr3_nt: TGTGCCAGCAGCCATACTAGGTGGGGGGGCTATGAGCAGTACTTC

d_call: NA
v_call: TRBV7-9
j_call: TRBJ1-1
clone_size: NA
cdr3_aa: CASSLGYNTEAFF
cdr3_nt: TGTGCCAGCAGCTTAGGATACAACACTGAAGCTTTCTTT

d_call: NA
v_call: TRBV4-1
j_call: TRBJ1-5
clone_size: NA
cdr3_aa: CASSQDWGASQPQHF
cdr3_nt: TGCGCCAGCAGCCAAGATTGGGGGGCGAGTCAGCCCCAGCATTTT

d_call: NA
v_call: TRBV2
j_call: TRBJ2-1
clone_size: NA
cdr3_aa: CATGWAAYNEQFF
cdr3_nt: TGTGCCACCGGTTGGGCGGCCTACAATGAGCAGTTCTTC

d_call: NA
v_call: TRBV10-1
j_call: TRBJ2-2
clone_size: NA
cdr3_aa: CASSPLWGGPGELFF
cdr3_nt: TGCGCCAGCAGTCCCCTTTGGGGGGGCCCCGGGGAGCTGTTTTTT

d_call: TRBD1
v_call: TRBV19
j_call: TRBJ2-1
clone_size: NA
cdr3_aa: CASSAGTGRNEQFF
cdr3_nt: TGTGCCAGTAGTGCAGGGACAGGGCGAAATGAGCAGTTCTTC

d_call: NA
v_call: TRBV4-3
j_call: TRBJ1-2
clone_size: NA
cdr3_aa: CASSSGRGGDTF
cdr3_nt: TGCGCCAGCAGCTCAGGTCGGGGTGGAGACACCTTC

d_call: NA
v_call: TRBV7-9
j_call: TRBJ2-7
clone_size: NA
cdr3_aa: CASSLRDNSYEQYF
cdr3_nt: TGTGCCAGCAGCCTTAGGGACAACTCCTACGAGCAGTACTTC

d_call: NA
v_call: TRBV7-2
j_call: TRBJ2-7
clone_size: NA
cdr3_aa: CASSLAILYEQYF
cdr3_nt: TGTGCCAGCAGCTTAGCTATCCTCTACGAGCAGTACTTC

d_call: NA
v_call: TRBV5-1
j_call: TRBJ2-1
clone_size: NA
cdr3_aa: CASSISVNEQFF
cdr3_nt: TGCGCCAGCTCTATTTCGGTCAATGAGCAGTTCTTC

d_call: NA
v_call: TRBV7-9
j_call: TRBJ1-2
clone_size: once
cdr3_aa: CASSAGTGNYGYTF
cdr3_nt: TGTGCCAGCAGCGCGGGGACGGGAAACTATGGCTACACCTTC